These 18 T cell receptor beta chains came from one sample sequenced in a study of cytomegalovirus exposure and HLA in healthy donors. With 60 Vbeta and 13 Jbeta primers, the PCR was carried out. Some clones are missing from TCRdb's copy, which holds only in-frame ones; the method was immunoSEQ multiplex PCR. The table shows roughly 120,000 clones, with 65% to 80% occurring only once. Source material: PBMCs. Receptors originate from a human donor in good health.

V gene TRBV9 combines with J gene TRBJ1-5, with D possibly TRBD1 on 6 matching bases. With 0 bases removed from V and 2 bases from J, the gap between germline ends came to 9 bases. Per the germline V gene, CDR1 is SGDLS and CDR2 is YYNGEE. The CDR3 is made up of 15 amino acids. The CDR3 DNA reads as TGTGCCAGCAGCGTAGGGGGGCTCGGCAATCAGCCCCAGCATTTT. Residues: CASSVGGLGNQPQHF.

V is TRBV27 and J is TRBJ2-1; 10 nucleotides agree with TRBD2. This CDR3 has 13 residues. Germline CDR1 is MNHEY and CDR2 is SMNVEV (reference sequence). V lost 8 bases to trimming and J lost 4 bases; unmatched junction nucleotides: 2. The CDR3 coding sequence is TGTGCCAGCGGGACTAGCGAATACAATGAGCAGTTCTTC. It specifies CASGTSEYNEQFF.

The chain links TRBV10-3 to TRBJ1-2; no clear D gene. In germline, CDR1 is ENHRY, CDR2 SYGVKD. V lost 2 bases and J 0 bases, leaving 4 bases between the germline ends. The CDR3 is made up of 13 amino acids. The CDR3 DNA follows: TGTGCCATCAGTGAGGGGCCTAACTATGGCTACACCTTC. It specifies CAISEGPNYGYTF.

The table lists this clone with a few counts. The V gene is TRBV5-1, the J gene TRBJ2-5; D may be TRBD1 (6 bases). Trimming removed 5 bases at V and 5 bases at J, with 22 bases between. The CDR3 covers 16 residues. Germline CDR1 and CDR2: SGHRS and YFSETQ. The CDR3 nucleotides are TGCGCCAGCAGGTCTACGGCTACCGTGAGGGGGGAGACCCAGTACTTC. It specifies CASRSTATVRGETQYF.

The rearrangement links TRBV9 to TRBJ2-3, with no clear D. Per the germline V gene, CDR1 is SGDLS and CDR2 is YYNGEE. The CDR3 covers 14 residues. V lost 0 bases, J lost 0 bases, and 5 bases lay in between. The CDR3 DNA sequence: TGTGCCAGCAGCGTAGCACTCAGCACAGATACGCAGTATTTT. Amino acid sequence: CASSVALSTDTQYF.

V gene TRBV19 combines with J gene TRBJ2-1; 11 bases agree with TRBD1. CDR3 length equals 13 residues. The J segment lost 7 bases and the V segment lost 9 bases, leaving 5 bases of the junction unmatched. Germline CDR1 is LNHDA and CDR2 is SQIVND (reference sequence). The CDR3 spells CASSRDRGNEQFF. The CDR3 DNA sequence: TGTGCCAGCTCGCGGGACAGGGGGAATGAGCAGTTCTTC.

The chain joins TRBV18 to TRBJ2-1, with 14 bases lining up with TRBD2. The CDR3 has 19 amino acids. Per the germline V gene, CDR1 is KGHSH and CDR2 is LQKENI. After removal of 3 bases from V and 8 bases from J, the junction contained 15 bases not matched to a gene. The CDR3 loop is CASSPPGLAGVGHSDEQFF. In DNA, the CDR3 is TGTGCCAGCTCACCTCCGGGACTAGCGGGAGTGGGGCATTCGGATGAGCAGTTCTTC. The entire variable domain, with the rest obtained from reference TRBV18 and TRBJ2-1, is as follows: NAGVMQNPRHLVRRRGQEARLRCSPMKGHSHVYWYRQLPEEGLKFMVYLQKENIIDESGMPKERFSAEFPKEGPSILRIQQVVRGDSAAYFCASSPPGLAGVGHSDEQFFGPGTRLTVL.

The J gene is TRBJ2-2, the V gene TRBV11-2, with no clear D. Germline V gene lookup returns CDR1 SGHAT and CDR2 FQNNGV. Trimming took 5 bases from V and 6 from J, leaving 13 bases between them. The length of the CDR3 is 14 residues. The CDR3 DNA sequence: TGTGCCAGCAGCGCAGCGCCTCCCGCCGGGGAGCTGTTTTTT. Amino acids: CASSAAPPAGELFF. Full variable domain (outside the CDR3, taken from reference TRBV11-2 and TRBJ2-2): EAGVAQSPRYKIIEKRQSVAFWCNPISGHATLYWYQQILGQGPKLLIQFQNNGVVDDSQLPKDRFSAERLKGVDSTLKIQPAKLEDSAVYLCASSAAPPAGELFFGEGSRLTVL.

V is TRBV19 and J is TRBJ2-5, with TRBD1 as a possible D gene (5 bases). The V end lost 6 bases, the J end lost 4 bases, and 6 bases lay between the germline ends. Germline CDR1 reads LNHDA; CDR2 reads SQIVND (reference sequence). CDR3 length: 11 amino acids. The CDR3 region has the DNA TGTGCCAGTAGGCAGGGAGAGACCCAGTACTTC. Its protein is CASRQGETQYF.

Remarks on this clone: Other DNA sequences from this sample encode an identical CDR3 as well. The chain has TRBV5-1 and TRBJ2-5; D perhaps matches TRBD1 (6 bases). V lost 2 bases to trimming and J lost 1 base, with 9 bases between them. The CDR3 runs 14 residues. Germline CDR1 and CDR2: SGHRS and YFSETQ. The CDR3 protein is CASSFGGSQETQYF. Here the CDR3 DNA reads TGCGCCAGCAGCTTTGGGGGCTCCCAAGAGACCCAGTACTTC.

The V and J genes are TRBV5-6 and TRBJ1-1; D is possibly TRBD1 (5 bases). This CDR3 is built from 17 residues. V shed 1 base and J shed 0 bases, with 16 bases lying between them. Germline V CDR1 and CDR2: SGHDT, YYEEEE. The CDR3 DNA follows: TGTGCCAGCAGCTTGCTTGACAGCATGGTAATGAACACTGAAGCTTTCTTT. Its protein is CASSLLDSMVMNTEAFF.

The rearrangement joins TRBV7-8 to TRBJ2-5; 12 nucleotides agree with TRBD2. The V gene's germline CDR1 is SGHVS and CDR2 FQNEAQ. The length of the CDR3 is 17 residues. V was clipped by 1 base and J by 7 bases; unmatched bases: 10. The CDR3 DNA sequence: TGTGCCAGCAGCTTAGGGAGGCCTAGCGGGAGGGGGTGGACCCAGTACTTC. Amino acids: CASSLGRPSGRGWTQYF.

Comments on this clone: One end of the junction does not line up with germline, which may come from a read error. The V gene is TRBV7-7, the J gene TRBJ2-2; no clear D. The germline V gene encodes CDR1 SSHAT and CDR2 FNYEAQ (reference sequence). CDR3 length equals 15 residues. The CDR3 here is CASSLGPGNTGELFF. The CDR3 DNA reads as TGTGCTAGCAGCCTAGGTCCCGGGAACACCGGGGAGCTGTTTTTT.

The rearrangement joins TRBV6-6 to TRBJ2-7, with D possibly TRBD2 on 7 matching bases. The CDR3 sequence is 16 residues long. The V gene's germline CDR1 is MNHNY and CDR2 SVGAGI (reference sequence). V lost 2 bases, J lost 4 bases, and 18 bases lay in between. CDR3 bases: TGTGCCAGCAGTTACCGGACAGCCGGGGGGAAGTACGAGCAGTACTTC. It is translated as CASSYRTAGGKYEQYF.

This clone showed up just a few times. The chain carries TRBV6-1 and TRBJ1-1; 8 positions agree with TRBD1. Germline CDR1 reads MNHNS; CDR2 reads SASEGT. V lost 7 bases to trimming and J lost 6 bases; unmatched junction nucleotides: 10. This CDR3 is built from 14 residues. The CDR3 protein is CASNQGASVAEAFF. The DNA for the CDR3 is TGTGCCAGCAATCAGGGGGCGAGCGTCGCTGAAGCTTTCTTT.

The sample holds one count of this clone. The chain joins TRBV6-1 to TRBJ2-7, with 7 positions matching TRBD2. Germline CDR1 reads MNHNS; CDR2 reads SASEGT. CDR3 size: 15 residues. J gave up 6 bases and V 1 base, and 9 bases lay outside the gene matches. The chain's CDR3 is CASSEEVGRAGEQYF. The CDR3 DNA follows: TGTGCCAGCAGTGAAGAGGTGGGGAGGGCCGGCGAGCAGTACTTC.

CDR3 nucleotides: TGTGCCAGCAGTGAATCCGGGACAGGGATCTACGAGCAGTACTTC. Translation: CASSESGTGIYEQYF. J is TRBJ2-7 and V is TRBV6-1; TRBD1 matches 9 bases. V lost 2 bases, J lost 3 bases, and 5 bases stayed unmatched. The CDR3 is 15 residues long. Germline V lookup: CDR1 MNHNS, CDR2 SASEGT.

V and J are TRBV28 and TRBJ1-5, with no clear D. CDR3 length: 12 residues. Germline-derived CDR1 and CDR2 are MDHEN and SYDVKM. V was pared by 7 bases and J by 6 bases, with 10 bases between. CDR3 amino acids: CASTSGSQPQHF. The CDR3, as DNA: TGTGCCAGCACCTCTGGCAGTCAGCCCCAGCATTTT.